This T cell receptor beta chain came from a study of cytomegalovirus exposure and HLA in healthy donors. Worth noting for this clone: Its matching antigen is unknown.

In the PCR, 60 Vbeta and 13 Jbeta primers were used. Measured with immunoSEQ multiplex PCR; TCRdb has only the in-frame clones, and not every one. The sample records around 65,000 clones, 78% being singletons. Study results and limitations: Analyzed later, association rates of TCRs varied across HLA loci, with DRB1 most and HLA-C fewest. A later analysis linked a missense variant in DCLRE1C to the trimming of TCR beta V and J genes.

Germline CDR1 GTSNPN, CDR2 SVGIG (reference sequence). V gave up 4 bases and J gave up 8 bases, with 14 bases separating them. This CDR3 has 12 amino acids. Sequencing input: PBMCs. V is TRBV30 and J is TRBJ1-1; TRBD1 might be the D (6 bases). This clonotype was obtained from a girl between 5 and 17 years old in good health and CMV-seropositive. The CDR3 is CAWTPRQAEAFF. The CDR3 DNA is TGTGCCTGGACACCTAGACAGGCAGAAGCTTTCTTT.